The 7 T cell receptor beta chains reported below all come from one sample, sequenced in a study of T cell changes during pregnancy in multiple sclerosis. Profiling relied on immunoSEQ multiplex PCR, and the TCRdb table lists in-frame clones only, not all of them. The table lists more than 85,000 clones, 90% to 95% of them singletons. This specimen was peripheral blood, taken in the second trimester of pregnancy. These receptors all stem from a female donor with multiple sclerosis, enrolled in a pregnancy study.

This chain joins TRBV7-7 and TRBJ2-3; 12 nucleotides match TRBD2. Germline V gene data show CDR1 as SSHAT and CDR2 as FNYEAQ (reference sequence). V dropped 3 bases and J dropped 5; count of bases not matched to a gene: 0. The CDR3 contains 14 residues. CDR3 in DNA: TGTGCCAGCAGCTTGGGACTAGCGGGAGATACGCAGTATTTT. Translated: CASSLGLAGDTQYF.

The genes are TRBV19 and TRBJ1-1; 7 bases line up with TRBD1. Germline values: CDR1 LNHDA, CDR2 SQIVND (reference sequence). CDR3 length: 14 amino acids. The junction had 4 bases not matched to a gene; V was cut back by 5 bases and J by 1 base. CDR3 sequence: CASSPQGGNTEAFF. In DNA form, the CDR3 reads TGTGCCAGTAGTCCTCAGGGGGGGAACACTGAAGCTTTCTTT.

The rearrangement joins TRBV6-5 to TRBJ1-3, with TRBD1 identical over 7 bases. J gave up 3 bases and V 8 bases, and 1 base lay outside the gene matches. From germline, CDR1 is MNHEY and CDR2 SVGAGI. CDR3 length: 12 amino acids. CDR3 DNA: TGTGCCAGCCCAGGGGGTGGAAACACCATATATTTT. Residues: CASPGGGNTIYF.

This clone was recorded only once. The chain has TRBV5-8 and TRBJ2-7; tentative D call: TRBD1 (6 bases). Deletions cut 4 bases from V and 2 bases from J, with 16 bases between. The CDR3 sequence is 15 residues long. Germline CDR1 SGHTS, CDR2 YDEGEE. In nucleotides, the CDR3 is TGTGCCAGCAGCCACGGGTGGGGGCCAACCTACGAGCAGTACTTC. Its protein is CASSHGWGPTYEQYF. Filled out from reference TRBV5-8 and TRBJ2-7, the complete variable domain reads EAGVTQSPTHLIKTRGQQATLRCSPISGHTSVYWYQQALGLGLQFLLWYDEGEERNRGNFPPRFSGRQFPNYSSELNVNALELEDSALYLCASSHGWGPTYEQYFGPGTRLTVT.

The genes are TRBV9 and TRBJ1-2; 7 bases are shared with TRBD1. This CDR3 is built from 14 residues. Germline V gives CDR1 SGDLS, CDR2 YYNGEE. Trimming took 3 bases from V and 8 from J; bases not matched to a gene: 10. The CDR3: CASSAPGQFFGYTF. The DNA for the CDR3 is TGTGCCAGCAGCGCGCCGGGACAGTTTTTCGGCTACACCTTC.

The CDR3 coding sequence is TGCAGCGTTGAGTCCGGGGGGCCCGAGCAGTACTTC. Its protein is CSVESGGPEQYF. This sequence joins TRBV29-1 and TRBJ2-7; D possibly corresponds to TRBD2 (7 bases). Trimming removed 3 bases from V and 6 bases from J, with 12 bases in between. Germline values: CDR1 SQVTM, CDR2 ANQGSEA. CDR3 length: 12 residues.

The chain couples TRBV7-3 to TRBJ1-1; 7 nucleotides align to TRBD1. The CDR3 is made up of 13 amino acids. Germline lookup yields CDR1 SGHTA and CDR2 FQGTGA. With 1 base clipped from V and 11 bases from J, the junction kept 7 bases outside the gene matches. CDR3 amino acids: CASSLKGQSGAFF. DNA of the CDR3: TGTGCCAGCAGCTTAAAGGGACAGTCAGGGGCTTTCTTT.